A selection of T cell receptor beta chains follows, all from one sample in a study of regulatory T cells in long-lasting Graves disease. TCRdb passed the multiplex PCR reads through MiXCR, listing each CDR3 protein once. The sample lists about 470,000 distinct CDR3 sequences; 15% were seen once. The same sample was also studied in work on T cells in Graves' hyperthyroidism and ophthalmopathy.

This material consisted of peripheral blood mononuclear cells (PBMCs), taken at new diagnosis, from a patient treated with antithyroid drugs. These receptors were taken from a woman in her thirties with Graves disease. Each CDR3 is given with its conserved first and last residue. D genes are given only for firm matches. Rows may omit the clone size; those that give it use once, few, many or a size class.

v_call: TRBV27; d_call: .; clone_size: many; j_call: TRBJ2-7; cdr3_nt: TGTGCCAGCAGTTTGAACAGTGGACAGAGCTACGAGCAGTACTTC; cdr3_aa: CASSLNSGQSYEQYF
v_call: TRBV7-3; d_call: TRBD2; clone_size: many; j_call: TRBJ2-1; cdr3_nt: TGTGCCAGCAGCCCGGGAGGTAGCGGGAGGACCAATGAGCAGTTCTTC; cdr3_aa: CASSPGGSGRTNEQFF
v_call: TRBV12-3/TRBV12-4; d_call: TRBD2; clone_size: many; j_call: TRBJ2-7; cdr3_nt: TGTGCCAGCAGTTTTACAGGACTAGCGGGACCGCAGTACTTC; cdr3_aa: CASSFTGLAGPQYF
v_call: TRBV4-1; d_call: .; clone_size: few; j_call: TRBJ2-5; cdr3_nt: TGCGCCAGCAGCCAAGGGAAAGCTTATCACCGGGACAAACAAGAGACCCAGTACTTC; cdr3_aa: CASSQGKAYHRDKQETQYF
v_call: TRBV15; d_call: .; clone_size: few; j_call: TRBJ2-7; cdr3_nt: TGTGCCACCAGCGCTAACAGGGATTCCTACGAGCAGTACTTC; cdr3_aa: CATSANRDSYEQYF
v_call: TRBV19; d_call: TRBD1; clone_size: .; j_call: TRBJ1-4; cdr3_nt: TGTGCCAGTAGTTTCCGTTCCGGGACAGGGGGAGATTTGTTTTTT; cdr3_aa: CASSFRSGTGGDLFF
v_call: TRBV28; d_call: .; clone_size: many; j_call: TRBJ1-1; cdr3_nt: TGTGCCAGCAGGTTCTTTGGGTCGAACACTGAAGCTTTCTTT; cdr3_aa: CASRFFGSNTEAFF
v_call: TRBV27; d_call: .; clone_size: many; j_call: TRBJ2-3; cdr3_nt: TGTGCCAGCAGTTCCCCCTTGAGAGATACGCAGTATTTT; cdr3_aa: CASSSPLRDTQYF
v_call: TRBV24-1; d_call: .; clone_size: many; j_call: TRBJ2-5; cdr3_nt: TGTGCCACCAGTGATAAGGGAGGTGGCGAGACCCAGTACTTC; cdr3_aa: CATSDKGGGETQYF
v_call: TRBV10-2; d_call: TRBD2; clone_size: few; j_call: TRBJ2-5; cdr3_nt: TGCGCCAGCAAGGGCGGGAGGGCCAGAGAGACCCAGTACTTC; cdr3_aa: CASKGGRARETQYF